The sequence of this TCR beta chain was determined in a study of blood T cell repertoires in COVID-19. Study-wide background: The study drew acute and convalescent COVID-19 samples from the United States, Italy and Spain. T cells, B-cell-depleted T cells, or PBMCs supplied cDNA or gDNA.

Original data processing: Amplification of reference gene primers provided the estimated nucleated cell counts. TCRdb's copy holds only in-frame clones and misses some; the assay was immunoSEQ multiplex PCR. The DNA gave D and trimming, while V, J and clone size come from that table. The data hold approximately 190,000 clones, with around four fifths observed a single time. Germline assignment: CDR1 LGHNA and CDR2 YSLEER. This CDR3 has 14 amino acids. Trimming removed 3 bases at V and 10 bases at J, with 16 bases between. The J gene is TRBJ2-1, the V gene TRBV4-3; D might be TRBD2 (6 bases). This sequence originates from a woman aged 25 to 39 with acute or convalescent COVID-19. Sequenced sample: peripheral blood. The CDR3: CASSHQAGGWEQFF. The CDR3 DNA reads as TGCGCCAGCAGCCACCAGGCTGGGGGGTGGGAGCAGTTCTTC.